What follows is one T cell receptor beta chain and its context. This sample stems from a study of blood T cell repertoires in COVID-19. The wider study: T cells, B-cell-depleted T cells, or PBMCs provided the cDNA or gDNA that served as material.

The CDR3 is 13 residues long. The germline V gene encodes CDR1 SGHAT and CDR2 FQNNGV. V was shortened by 1 base and J by 2 bases, with 4 bases between the two germline ends. Clones were sequenced by immunoSEQ multiplex PCR, and TCRdb holds only the in-frame ones, with some missing. Of 53,000 or so clones in the sample, 90% to 95% were seen once. The sequencing sample was made of peripheral blood. This chain uses TRBV11-2 with TRBJ2-3; D remains unclear. The TCR comes from a human donor in a cohort sampled during active COVID-19. The CDR3 nucleotides read TGTGCCAGCAGCTTAGGGCCCACAGATACGCAGTATTTT. Its translation: CASSLGPTDTQYF.